The clone carrying this TCR beta chain was picked up one time. The deep-level immunoSEQ assay was used. About 200 ng DNA, 25,000 to 30,000 T cell genomes, went into each sorted-subset replicate PCR. Clones were sequenced by immunoSEQ multiplex PCR, and TCRdb holds only the in-frame ones, with some missing. The data show approximately 2.1 million clones, roughly 93% seen once. The sample comes from a study of shared clonotypes between healthy human individuals. The CDR3 length is 15 residues. Germline V gene lookup returns CDR1 MNHEY and CDR2 SMNVEV (reference sequence). Trimming shortened V by 6 bases and J by 0 bases, and 11 bases separated the two germline ends.

Sequences were obtained from naive CD4+ T cells from PBMCs. The subset is: CD45RA+ positively selected. This clonotype was sampled from a man aged 18 to 30 in good health. Some clones in this sample may be carry-over from other donors' samples. The V gene is TRBV27, the J gene TRBJ1-4; D possibly corresponds to TRBD1 (5 bases). CDR3 nucleotides: TGTGCCAGCAGATTTACAGGAGCAACTAATGAAAAACTGTTTTTT. As protein: CASRFTGATNEKLFF.